This section outlines one T cell receptor beta chain sequence together with its context. Participant ages covered roughly 18 to 89 years across around 25 US areas. Each participant's cohort was designated according to participant-reported clinical history. The sample comes from a study of blood T cell repertoires in COVID-19. From germline, CDR1 is KGHSH and CDR2 LQKENI. V shed 3 bases and J shed 2 bases, with 11 bases lying between them. CDR3 length: 15 amino acids. In the source study's methods: Nucleated cell counts were estimated from reference gene primer amplification. TCRdb's copy holds only in-frame clones and misses some; the assay was immunoSEQ multiplex PCR. The V and J calls and the clone size are those of that table, but D and trimming were determined from the DNA. The sample comprises a few hundred thousand clones, around 89% of which are singletons, and approximately 3.8% rests with the top ten.

This receptor was taken from a woman aged 18-29 years in a cohort exposed to, infected with or recovered from COVID-19 (not recorded which). The sequenced sample consisted of PBMCs or T cells enriched from blood (not recorded which). V usage is TRBV18 and J usage is TRBJ1-3, with D unresolved. CDR3 protein: CASSPSGTAGNTIYF. The DNA of the CDR3 is TGTGCCAGCTCACCGAGCGGAACGGCTGGAAACACCATATATTTT.